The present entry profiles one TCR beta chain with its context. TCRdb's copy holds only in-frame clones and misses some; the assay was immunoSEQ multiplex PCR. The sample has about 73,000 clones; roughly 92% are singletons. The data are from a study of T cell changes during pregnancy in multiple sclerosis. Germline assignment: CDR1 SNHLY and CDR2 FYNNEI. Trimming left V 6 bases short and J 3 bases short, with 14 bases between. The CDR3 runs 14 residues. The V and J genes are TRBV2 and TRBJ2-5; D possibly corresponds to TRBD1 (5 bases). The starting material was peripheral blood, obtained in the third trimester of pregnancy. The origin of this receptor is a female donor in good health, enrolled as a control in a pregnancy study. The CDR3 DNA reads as TGTGCCAGCAGAGACCGGACATATAAAGAGACCCAGTACTTC. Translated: CASRDRTYKETQYF.